This is a list of T cell receptor beta chains from one sample in a study of blood T cells in healthy people across ages. TCRdb reanalysed the 5' RACE reads using MiXCR and keeps one entry per CDR3 protein. This sample carries hundreds of thousands of distinct CDR3 sequences, 25% of them seen once, and the ten largest clones take under 10%. These same records also appear under a second study, on T cells of mothers and their children.

The specimen was blood. These receptors all stem from a boy between 10 and 17 years old in good health. Each CDR3 is given with its conserved first and last residue. D genes are given only for firm matches. Clone size is shown for a subset of rows, as once, few, many or a class of expanded clone.

v_call	j_call	clone_size	d_call	cdr3_length	cdr3_nt	cdr3_aa
TRBV20-1	TRBJ2-3	NA	TRBD2	14	TGCAGTGCTCCTCTAGCGGGGGTGACAGATACGCAGTATTTT	CSAPLAGVTDTQYF
TRBV29-1	TRBJ2-1	NA	TRBD1	14	TGCAGCGTCGGACAGGGTTTGAGTTTAAGTGAGCAGTTCTTC	CSVGQGLSLSEQFF
TRBV5-1	TRBJ2-3	few	TRBD1	14	TGCGCCAGCAGAGGACAGGGGGACACAGATACGCAGTATTTT	CASRGQGDTDTQYF
TRBV18	TRBJ2-6	NA	NA	18	TGTGCCAGCTTCCCCGACGAGGGAGCTGAGTCTGGGGCCAACGTCCTGACTTTC	CASFPDEGAESGANVLTF
TRBV7-9	TRBJ1-1	NA	NA	13	TGTGCCAGCTCGTTCGAGCGGGGTGATGAAGCTTTCTTT	CASSFERGDEAFF
TRBV5-1	TRBJ2-6	once	TRBD2	17	TGCGCCAGCAGCTTGGATGGGACTACCTCTGGGGCCAACGTCCTGACTTTC	CASSLDGTTSGANVLTF
TRBV24-1	TRBJ2-5	NA	TRBD1	15	TGTGCCACCAGTGACCCCCAGGGGGATGGGGAGACCCAGTACTTC	CATSDPQGDGETQYF
TRBV3-1	TRBJ2-1	NA	TRBD2	15	TGTGCCAGCAGGGCCGGGACTAGCGGGTACAATGAGCAGTTCTTC	CASRAGTSGYNEQFF
TRBV10-3	TRBJ1-1	NA	TRBD1	13	TGTGCCATCACGGGACAGGGGCAAACTGAAGCTTTCTTT	CAITGQGQTEAFF
TRBV19	TRBJ2-7	NA	TRBD1	14	TGTGCCAGTAGTATCGTCCCCGGACAGGACGAGCAGTACTTC	CASSIVPGQDEQYF
TRBV29-1	TRBJ2-5	NA	TRBD2	12	TGCAGCGTGACTAGCGGGAGCGAGACCCAGTACTTC	CSVTSGSETQYF
TRBV7-9	TRBJ2-5	few	NA	14	TGTGCCAGCAGCTTAGAAGGGGCCGGGAAGACCCAGTACTTC	CASSLEGAGKTQYF
TRBV7-9	TRBJ2-2	few	NA	12	TGTGCCAGCACTCGAGATCCCGGGGAGCTGTTTTTT	CASTRDPGELFF
TRBV11-2	TRBJ1-2	few	NA	15	TGTGCCAGCAGCGCAGGAATAGGGGTTACATATGGCTACACCTTC	CASSAGIGVTYGYTF
TRBV7-9	TRBJ2-7	NA	TRBD1	15	TGTGCCAGCAGCCCCCCGGGACAGAATCCCAACGAGCAGTACTTC	CASSPPGQNPNEQYF
TRBV21-1	TRBJ2-7	many	NA	16	TGTGCCAGCAGCAAAGGGCCGCCAAGCCTTTCCTACGAGCAGTACTTC	CASSKGPPSLSYEQYF
TRBV7-9	TRBJ2-6	few	NA	15	TGTGCCAGCAGCCCCTGGAGCTCTGGGGCCAACGTCCTGACTTTC	CASSPWSSGANVLTF
TRBV7-8	TRBJ2-7	few	NA	13	TGTGCCAGCAGCACCAGGACAAACTACGAGCAGTACTTC	CASSTRTNYEQYF
TRBV12-3/TRBV12-4	TRBJ2-5	NA	TRBD2	16	TGTGCCAGCAGTCTCAGCGGACTAGCGGCGGGGGAGACCCAGTACTTC	CASSLSGLAAGETQYF
TRBV7-2	TRBJ1-2	NA	NA	15	TGTGCCAGCAGCCGAGGAGGGAAGACCAACTATAGCTACACCTTC	CASSRGGKTNYSYTF
TRBV20-1	TRBJ2-1	few	NA	16	TGCAGTGCTAGAGATTCTGCGGGAATCCTCTACAATGAGCAGTTCTTC	CSARDSAGILYNEQFF
TRBV20-1	TRBJ2-1	NA	NA	12	TGCAGTGCTAGAGCCCAGTCCAATGAGCAGTTCTTC	CSARAQSNEQFF
TRBV28	TRBJ2-1	NA	NA	12	TGTGCCAGCAGTCAATACAACAATGAGCAGTTCTTC	CASSQYNNEQFF
TRBV2	TRBJ2-4	few	NA	13	TGTGCCAGCAGTGAGGGAGAGGGGGACATTCAGTACTTC	CASSEGEGDIQYF
TRBV7-2	TRBJ2-7	NA	NA	13	TGTGCCAGCAGCGCTGGACGGACCTACGAGCAGTACTTC	CASSAGRTYEQYF
TRBV27	TRBJ2-1	NA	NA	12	TGTGCCAGCAGTTTAGTAGGGCATGAGCAGTTCTTC	CASSLVGHEQFF
TRBV28	TRBJ2-7	NA	NA	13	TGTGCCAGCAGCGCGGGACGAATCTACGAGCAGTACTTC	CASSAGRIYEQYF
TRBV4-1	TRBJ1-1	few	NA	15	TGCGCCAGCAGCCAACTGTACATACCGAACACTGAAGCTTTCTTT	CASSQLYIPNTEAFF
TRBV28	TRBJ1-5	NA	NA	17	TGTGCCAGCAGTGGTTCGGGCCCCACCCGGAGCAATCAGCCCCAGCATTTT	CASSGSGPTRSNQPQHF
TRBV20-1	TRBJ2-2	few	TRBD2	17	TGCAGTGCTAGAGATCCCGGGGGACGGGGGGGCCACGGGGAGCTGTTTTTT	CSARDPGGRGGHGELFF
TRBV29-1	TRBJ1-2	few	NA	12	TGCAGCGTTGAGCACAGTAACTATGGCTACACCTTC	CSVEHSNYGYTF
TRBV15	TRBJ1-1	NA	NA	12	TGTGCCACCAGCAGAGGGGACACTGAAGCTTTCTTT	CATSRGDTEAFF
TRBV7-9	TRBJ1-2	NA	NA	14	TGTGCCAGCAGCCCTTGGGACAACCCATATGGCTACACCTTC	CASSPWDNPYGYTF
TRBV29-1	TRBJ1-2	NA	TRBD1	15	TGCAGCGTCGTCTACCGGGACAGGGATACCTATGGCTACACCTTC	CSVVYRDRDTYGYTF
TRBV5-1	TRBJ2-1	NA	TRBD1	24	TGCGCCAGCAGCTCGAAAACCGTTGACCCATGGGATGACCGGGACAGGGGGATTGATGATGAGCAGTTCTTC	CASSSKTVDPWDDRDRGIDDEQFF
TRBV4-3	TRBJ1-5	NA	NA	15	TGCGCCAGCAGCCTTAACAGGTATAGCAATCAGCCCCAGCATTTT	CASSLNRYSNQPQHF
TRBV4-1	TRBJ2-2	NA	TRBD2	18	TGCGCCAGCAGCCAGGGGTTTGCGCGGGAGCTTCACACCGGGGAGCTGTTTTTT	CASSQGFARELHTGELFF
TRBV4-3	TRBJ2-5	many	NA	16	TGCGCCAGCAGCCAAGATTTGGCGGGGCCGGGGGAGACCCAGTACTTC	CASSQDLAGPGETQYF
TRBV18	TRBJ2-5	many	NA	12	TGTGCCAGCTCACCACAAGGAGAGACCCAGTACTTC	CASSPQGETQYF
TRBV20-1	TRBJ2-7	NA	NA	15	TGCAGTGCTAGTTACCCCCGGGACGGTACCTACGAGCAGTACTTC	CSASYPRDGTYEQYF
TRBV7-2	TRBJ2-5	few	TRBD2	15	TGTGCCAGCAGTCAGACTAGCGGGGGGAGGGAGACCCAGTACTTC	CASSQTSGGRETQYF
TRBV6-6	TRBJ1-6	few	NA	16	TGTGCCAGCACCGAAGGTGGCCCAATTGCAAATTCACCCCTCCACTTT	CASTEGGPIANSPLHF
TRBV4-3	TRBJ2-7	few	NA	15	TGCGCCAGCAGCCAAGCGCGGTACAGCTCCTACGAGCAGTACTTC	CASSQARYSSYEQYF
TRBV2	TRBJ1-1	NA	TRBD1	16	TGTGCCAGCAGCTCGGGACAGGGGGATGGTAGCACTGAAGCTTTCTTT	CASSSGQGDGSTEAFF
TRBV20-1	TRBJ1-5	few	NA	14	TGCAGTGCTAGTGATCTCCTGTTAAGTCAGCCCCAGCATTTT	CSASDLLLSQPQHF
TRBV3-1	TRBJ1-4	NA	NA	15	TGTGCCAGCAGCTACAGCCGGCGGGTGGATGAAAAACTGTTTTTT	CASSYSRRVDEKLFF
TRBV4-3	TRBJ1-5	few	NA	16	TGCGCCAGCAGCCAGACCTTAGGACTAAGCGGTCAGCCCCAGCATTTT	CASSQTLGLSGQPQHF
TRBV3-1	TRBJ2-7	NA	NA	15	TGTGCCAGCAGCCAAGATTCACCGGGAAAATACGAGCAGTACTTC	CASSQDSPGKYEQYF
TRBV7-3	TRBJ2-7	NA	NA	16	TGTGCCAGCAGCTCCACAGGTACCATGAATTACTACGAGCAGTACTTC	CASSSTGTMNYYEQYF
TRBV7-2	TRBJ2-6	few	NA	15	TGTGCCAGCAGCTTAGCCGGTGTTGGGGCCAACGTCCTGACTTTC	CASSLAGVGANVLTF
TRBV20-1	TRBJ2-5	NA	NA	14	TGCAGTGCTAGATTGGGACACGGGGGAGAGACCCAGTACTTC	CSARLGHGGETQYF
TRBV6-5	TRBJ2-5	NA	NA	14	TGTGCCAGCAGAACGCTGGCGGGGACGCAGACCCAGTACTTC	CASRTLAGTQTQYF
TRBV20-1	TRBJ2-3	few	TRBD2	15	TGCAGTGCTAGAGTTGGGAGCGGGAGTATAGATACGCAGTATTTT	CSARVGSGSIDTQYF
TRBV28	TRBJ2-1	NA	TRBD2	19	TGTGCCAGCAGTCCGACTAGCGGGGGAGTAGGGGGATCCTACAATGAGCAGTTCTTC	CASSPTSGGVGGSYNEQFF
TRBV15	TRBJ2-5	NA	TRBD2	17	TGTGCCACCACCACAGGAGATAGACTAGCAGGGCAAGAGACCCAGTACTTC	CATTTGDRLAGQETQYF
TRBV7-9	TRBJ1-3	few	NA	15	TGTGCCAGCAGCTCCGGACCAGTCTCTGGAAACACCATATATTTT	CASSSGPVSGNTIYF
TRBV28	TRBJ1-3	few	NA	15	TGTGCCACCTTAAGGACGGGAACCTCTGGAAACACCATATATTTT	CATLRTGTSGNTIYF
TRBV2	TRBJ2-5	NA	NA	14	TGTGCCAGCAGTGTTGACAGGTCCGAAGAGACCCAGTACTTC	CASSVDRSEETQYF
TRBV7-9	TRBJ1-4	NA	NA	15	TGTGCCAGCAGCTCGGACGGAGTATCTAATGAAAAACTGTTTTTT	CASSSDGVSNEKLFF